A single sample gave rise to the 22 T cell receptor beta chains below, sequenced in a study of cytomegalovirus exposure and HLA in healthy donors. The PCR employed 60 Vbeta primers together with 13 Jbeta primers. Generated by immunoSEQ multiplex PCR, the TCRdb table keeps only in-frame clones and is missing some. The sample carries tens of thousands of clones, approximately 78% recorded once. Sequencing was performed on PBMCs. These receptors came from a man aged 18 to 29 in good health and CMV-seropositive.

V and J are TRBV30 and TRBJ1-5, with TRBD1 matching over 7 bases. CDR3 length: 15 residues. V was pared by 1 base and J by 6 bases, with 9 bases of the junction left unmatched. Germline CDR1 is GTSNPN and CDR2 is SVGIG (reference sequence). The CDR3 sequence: CAWSAGTAGGQPQHF. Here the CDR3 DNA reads TGTGCCTGGAGTGCCGGGACAGCAGGAGGTCAGCCCCAGCATTTT.

The CDR3 here is CASSEVRNQPQHF. The CDR3 DNA is TGTGCCAGCAGTGAAGTCAGGAATCAGCCCCAGCATTTT. The chain carries TRBV6-1 and TRBJ1-5, with D uncertain. V was pared by 1 base and J by 4 bases, with 5 bases between. CDR1 is MNHNS, CDR2 SASEGT, per germline. The CDR3 is 13 amino acids.

CDR3 loop: CAISENWGVYNEQFF. In nucleotides, the CDR3 is TGTGCCATCAGTGAGAACTGGGGGGTCTACAATGAGCAGTTCTTC. The chain uses TRBV10-3 and TRBJ2-1, with D perhaps TRBD2 (6 bases). Trimming pared 2 bases from V and 3 bases from J, leaving 11 bases between. Germline loops: CDR1 ENHRY, CDR2 SYGVKD. The CDR3 totals 15 residues.

CDR3 sequence (DNA): TGTGCCTGGAAGGGGATTTTTGGGACAGGGGGCCTGGGCTACACCTTC. This codes for CAWKGIFGTGGLGYTF. This chain joins TRBV30 and TRBJ1-2, with 12 bases that match TRBD1. Germline V gene lookup returns CDR1 GTSNPN and CDR2 SVGIG (reference sequence). The V segment lost 4 bases and the J segment 8 bases; nucleotides outside the gene matches: 14. The CDR3 covers 16 residues.

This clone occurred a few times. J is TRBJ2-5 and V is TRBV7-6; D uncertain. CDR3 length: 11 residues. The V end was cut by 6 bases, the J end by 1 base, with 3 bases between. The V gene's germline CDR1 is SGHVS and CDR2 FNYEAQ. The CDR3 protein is CASSIQETQYF. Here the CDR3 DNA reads TGTGCCAGCAGTATCCAAGAGACCCAGTACTTC.

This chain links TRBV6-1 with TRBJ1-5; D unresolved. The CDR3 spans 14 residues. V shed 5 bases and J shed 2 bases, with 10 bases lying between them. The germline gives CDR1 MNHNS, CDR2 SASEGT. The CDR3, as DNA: TGTGCCAGCAGTCGAGACGGGGGCAATCAGCCCCAGCATTTT. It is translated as CASSRDGGNQPQHF.

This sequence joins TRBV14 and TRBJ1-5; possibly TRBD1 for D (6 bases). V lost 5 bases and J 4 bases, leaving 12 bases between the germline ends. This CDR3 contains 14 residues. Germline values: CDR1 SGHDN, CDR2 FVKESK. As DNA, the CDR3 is TGTGCCAGCAGCACAGGGCATGGAAATCAGCCCCAGCATTTT. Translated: CASSTGHGNQPQHF.

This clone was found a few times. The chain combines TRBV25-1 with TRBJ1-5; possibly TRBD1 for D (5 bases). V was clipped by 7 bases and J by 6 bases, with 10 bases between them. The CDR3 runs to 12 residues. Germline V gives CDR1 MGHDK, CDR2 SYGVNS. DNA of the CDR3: TGTGCCAGCAACACCGGGGGTCAGCCCCAGCATTTT. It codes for CASNTGGQPQHF.

The CDR3 DNA sequence: TGTGCCAGCGGCCGCGGGGAAATTGATGAAGCTTTCTTT. Its protein product is CASGRGEIDEAFF. The genes are TRBV2 and TRBJ1-1, with D unresolved. V was cut by 8 bases and J by 7 bases, with 17 bases left in between. Germline V CDR1 and CDR2: SNHLY, FYNNEI. CDR3 length equals 13 residues.

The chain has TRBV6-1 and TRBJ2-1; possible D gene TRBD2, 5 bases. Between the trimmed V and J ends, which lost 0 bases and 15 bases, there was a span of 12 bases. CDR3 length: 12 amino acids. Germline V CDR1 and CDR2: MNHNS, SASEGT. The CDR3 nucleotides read TGTGCCAGCAGTGAAGCGGACTCTCCGCCGTTCTTC. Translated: CASSEADSPPFF.

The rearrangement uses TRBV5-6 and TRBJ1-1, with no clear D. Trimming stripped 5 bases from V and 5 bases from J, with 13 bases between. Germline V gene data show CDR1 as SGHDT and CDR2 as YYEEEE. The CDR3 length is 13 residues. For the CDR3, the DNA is TGTGCCAGCAGTCGGGGATTGGGGACTGAAGCTTTCTTT. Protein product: CASSRGLGTEAFF.

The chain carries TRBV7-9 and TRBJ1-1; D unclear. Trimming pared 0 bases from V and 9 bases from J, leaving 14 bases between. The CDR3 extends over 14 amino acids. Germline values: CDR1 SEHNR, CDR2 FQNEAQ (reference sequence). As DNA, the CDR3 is TGTGCCAGCAGCTTAGCGGAGGGTCTGACGAAAGCTTTCTTT. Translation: CASSLAEGLTKAFF. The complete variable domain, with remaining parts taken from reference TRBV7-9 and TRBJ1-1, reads DTGVSQNPRHKITKRGQNVTFRCDPISEHNRLYWYRQTLGQGPEFLTYFQNEAQLEKSRLLSDRFSAERPKGSFSTLEIQRTEQGDSAMYLCASSLAEGLTKAFFGQGTRLTVV.

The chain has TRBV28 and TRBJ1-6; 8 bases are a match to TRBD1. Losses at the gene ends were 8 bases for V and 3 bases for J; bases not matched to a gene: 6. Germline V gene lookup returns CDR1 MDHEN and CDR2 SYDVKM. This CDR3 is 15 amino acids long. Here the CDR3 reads CASLLGQVYNSPLHF. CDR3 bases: TGTGCCAGCCTCCTGGGACAGGTCTATAATTCACCCCTCCACTTT.

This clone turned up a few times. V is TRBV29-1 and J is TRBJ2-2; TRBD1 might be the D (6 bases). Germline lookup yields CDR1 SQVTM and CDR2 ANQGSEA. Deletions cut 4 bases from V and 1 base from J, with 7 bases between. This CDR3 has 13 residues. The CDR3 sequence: CSVVGQNTGELFF. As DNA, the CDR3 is TGCAGCGTTGTGGGACAGAACACCGGGGAGCTGTTTTTT.

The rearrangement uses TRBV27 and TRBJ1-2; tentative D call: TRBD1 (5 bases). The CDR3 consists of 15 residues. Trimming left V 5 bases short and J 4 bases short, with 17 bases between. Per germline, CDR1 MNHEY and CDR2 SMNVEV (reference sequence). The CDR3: CASSIRASHSYGYTF. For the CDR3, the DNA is TGTGCCAGCAGTATCAGGGCCAGCCACTCCTATGGCTACACCTTC.

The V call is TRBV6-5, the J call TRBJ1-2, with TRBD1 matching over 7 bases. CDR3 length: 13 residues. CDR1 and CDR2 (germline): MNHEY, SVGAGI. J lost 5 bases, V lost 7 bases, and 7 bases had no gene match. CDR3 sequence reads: CASIGQGDYGYTF. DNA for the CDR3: TGTGCCAGCATCGGCCAGGGGGATTATGGCTACACCTTC.

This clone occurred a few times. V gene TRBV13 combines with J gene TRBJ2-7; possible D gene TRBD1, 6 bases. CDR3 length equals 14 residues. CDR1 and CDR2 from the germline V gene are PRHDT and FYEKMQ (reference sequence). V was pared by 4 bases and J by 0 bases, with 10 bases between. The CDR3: CASSYLGASYEQYF. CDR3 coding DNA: TGTGCCAGCAGCTACCTGGGGGCCTCCTACGAGCAGTACTTC.

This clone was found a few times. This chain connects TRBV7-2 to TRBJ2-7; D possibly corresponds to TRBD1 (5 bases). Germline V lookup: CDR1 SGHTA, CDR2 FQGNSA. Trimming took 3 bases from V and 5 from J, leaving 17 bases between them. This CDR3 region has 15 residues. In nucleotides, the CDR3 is TGTGCCAGCAGCTTTGGCTGGGGCCCCACTGACGAGCAGTACTTC. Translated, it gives CASSFGWGPTDEQYF.

CDR3 sequence (DNA): TGTGCCAGCAGCCATACATCAGCGGGAGGGCTACCTGAGCAGTTCTTC. Amino acids: CASSHTSAGGLPEQFF. The chain carries TRBV7-9 and TRBJ2-1; TRBD2 aligns across 10 bases. Unmatched junction bases numbered 13, after V lost 5 bases and J lost 9 bases. Germline V CDR1 and CDR2: SEHNR, FQNEAQ (reference sequence). There are 16 residues in the CDR3. The full variable domain, with the rest looked up from reference TRBV7-9 and TRBJ2-1, is DTGVSQNPRHKITKRGQNVTFRCDPISEHNRLYWYRQTLGQGPEFLTYFQNEAQLEKSRLLSDRFSAERPKGSFSTLEIQRTEQGDSAMYLCASSHTSAGGLPEQFFGPGTRLTVL.

The CDR3 bases are TGTGCCTGGAGTGCGGGACAGGGGAATGAAAAACTGTTTTTT. Its translation is CAWSAGQGNEKLFF. The chain employs TRBV30 and TRBJ1-4; 10 nucleotides line up with TRBD1. Trimming took 1 base from V and 5 from J; bases not matched to a gene: 1. This CDR3 spans 14 amino acids. Germline CDR1 and CDR2: GTSNPN and SVGIG (reference sequence).

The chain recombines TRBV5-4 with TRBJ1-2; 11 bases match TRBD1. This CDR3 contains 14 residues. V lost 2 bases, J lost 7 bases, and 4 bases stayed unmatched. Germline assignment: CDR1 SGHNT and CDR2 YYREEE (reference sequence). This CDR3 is CASSFSGTGGGYTF. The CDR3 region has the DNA TGTGCCAGCAGCTTTTCCGGGACAGGGGGTGGCTACACCTTC. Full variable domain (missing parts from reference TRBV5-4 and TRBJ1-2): ETGVTQSPTHLIKTRGQQVTLRCSSQSGHNTVSWYQQALGQGPQFIFQYYREEENGRGNFPPRFSGLQFPNYSSELNVNALELDDSALYLCASSFSGTGGGYTFGSGTRLTVV.

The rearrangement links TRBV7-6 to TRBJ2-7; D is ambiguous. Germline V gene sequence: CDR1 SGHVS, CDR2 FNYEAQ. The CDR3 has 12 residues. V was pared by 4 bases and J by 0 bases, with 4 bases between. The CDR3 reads CASSYSSYEQYF. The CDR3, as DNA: TGTGCCAGCAGCTATAGCTCCTACGAGCAGTACTTC.